Below, 5 T cell receptor beta chains from the same sample are listed, as sequenced in a study of CD8+CD57+ T cells in acquired aplastic anemia. TCR beta VDJ combinations and CDR3 sequences were profiled from genomic DNA. MiXCR was run by TCRdb on the reads, yielding one entry per CDR3 protein. The data contain approximately 250,000 distinct CDR3 sequences, 70% to 85% of them seen just once; the ten biggest clones take up 40% to 55%. Patients picked for sequencing had shown CD8+CD57+ cell expansion detected by flow cytometry. Source material: sorted CD4+, CD8+, or CD8+CD57+ T cells (not recorded which) from PBMCs. The receptors were gathered from a human donor with aplastic anemia.

Of note for this clonotype: The CDR3 does not end in the conserved phenylalanine or tryptophan, so this is likely a read error. The chain's CDR3 is CASSDGGTGKQHL. CDR3 sequence (DNA): TGTGCCAGCAGCGACGGGGGCACGGGTAAGCAGCATCTT. V is TRBV9 and J is TRBJ2-3, with TRBD1 as a possible D gene (6 bases). Matching the DNA end better, TRBJ1-5 makes the J call doubtful. CDR1 and CDR2 (germline): SGDLS, YYNGEE. The CDR3 has 13 residues.

About this clonotype: Relative to the germline gene, one junction end is altered; a read error may explain this. This chain joins TRBV7-8 and TRBJ2-2, with 7 bases fitting TRBD2. Germline CDR1 SGHVS, CDR2 FQNEAQ. The CDR3 spans 12 residues. CDR3 in DNA: TGTGCCAGCAGCTTAGCGGGAGGGCACGATACTTTT. Translation gives CASSLAGGHDTF. Full variable domain (missing parts from reference TRBV7-8 and TRBJ2-2): GAGVSQSPRYKVAKRGQDVALRCDPISGHVSLFWYQQALGQGPEFLTYFQNEAQLDKSGLPSDRFFAERPEGSVSTLKIQRTQQEDSAVYLCASSLAGGHDTFGEGSRLTVL.

The genes are TRBV11-2 and TRBJ2-3; no firm D call. Trimming pared 3 bases from V and 6 bases from J, leaving 13 bases between. CDR3 length equals 14 residues. The germline V gene has CDR1 SGHAT and CDR2 FQNNGV. The CDR3 loop reads CASSLRPRPDTQYF. As DNA, the CDR3 is TGTGCCAGCAGCTTGCGCCCCCGGCCCGATACGCAGTATTTT.

The CDR3 spells CASSLEREFF. The DNA for the CDR3 is TGTGCCAGCAGCTTGGAGAGGGAGTTCTTC. V gene TRBV5-6 combines with J gene TRBJ2-1, with a weak D call TRBD2 (5 bases). CDR1 and CDR2 from the germline V gene are SGHDT and YYEEEE. This CDR3 is 10 amino acids long. Trimming cost V 0 bases and J 14 bases, with 6 bases left between them.

The J gene is TRBJ2-1, the V gene TRBV15; TRBD2 aligns across 8 bases. This CDR3 contains 17 residues. The ends lost 9 bases at V and 2 bases at J; junction bases unmatched: 15. Germline CDR1 is LNHNV and CDR2 is YYDKDF (reference sequence). The CDR3 is CATRRERGTFTYNEQFF. As DNA, the CDR3 is TGTGCCACTAGGCGCGAGCGGGGGACCTTCACCTACAATGAGCAGTTCTTC.